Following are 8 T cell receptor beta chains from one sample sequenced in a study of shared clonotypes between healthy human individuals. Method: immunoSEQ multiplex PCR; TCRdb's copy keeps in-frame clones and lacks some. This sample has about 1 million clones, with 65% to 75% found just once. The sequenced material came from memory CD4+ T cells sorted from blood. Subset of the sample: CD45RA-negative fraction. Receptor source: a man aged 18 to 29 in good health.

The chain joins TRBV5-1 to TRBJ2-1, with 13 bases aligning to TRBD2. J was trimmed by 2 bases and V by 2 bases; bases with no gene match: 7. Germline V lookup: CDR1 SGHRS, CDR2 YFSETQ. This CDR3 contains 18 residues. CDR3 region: CASSFPRTSGSTYNEQFF. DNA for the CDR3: TGCGCCAGCAGCTTCCCAAGGACTAGCGGGAGCACCTACAATGAGCAGTTCTTC.

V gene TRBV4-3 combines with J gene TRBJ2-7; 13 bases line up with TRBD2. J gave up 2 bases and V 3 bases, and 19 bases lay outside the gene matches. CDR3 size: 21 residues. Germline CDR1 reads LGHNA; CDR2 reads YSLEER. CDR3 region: CASSQGTRTSGSDGWAYEQYF. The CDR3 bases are TGCGCCAGCAGCCAGGGAACGAGGACTAGCGGGAGTGATGGCTGGGCCTACGAGCAGTACTTC.

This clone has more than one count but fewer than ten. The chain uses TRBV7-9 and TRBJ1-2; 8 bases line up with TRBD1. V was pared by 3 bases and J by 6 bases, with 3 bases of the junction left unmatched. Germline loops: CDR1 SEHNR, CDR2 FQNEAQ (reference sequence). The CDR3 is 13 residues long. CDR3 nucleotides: TGTGCCAGCAGCTTCCCAGGGGGCGATGGCTACACCTTC. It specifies CASSFPGGDGYTF.

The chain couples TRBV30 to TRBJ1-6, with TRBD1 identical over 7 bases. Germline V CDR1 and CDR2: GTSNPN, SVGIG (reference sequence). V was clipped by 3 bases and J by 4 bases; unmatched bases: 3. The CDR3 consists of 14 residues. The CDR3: CAWRGDSYNSPLHF. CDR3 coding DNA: TGTGCCTGGAGGGGGGACAGTTATAATTCACCCCTCCACTTT.

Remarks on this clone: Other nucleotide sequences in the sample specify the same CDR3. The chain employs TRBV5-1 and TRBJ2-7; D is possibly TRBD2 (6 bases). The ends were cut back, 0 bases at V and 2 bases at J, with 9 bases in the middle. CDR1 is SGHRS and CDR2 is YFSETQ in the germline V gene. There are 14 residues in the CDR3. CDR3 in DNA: TGCGCCAGCAGCTTGGAGGGACTCCCCTACGAGCAGTACTTC. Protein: CASSLEGLPYEQYF.

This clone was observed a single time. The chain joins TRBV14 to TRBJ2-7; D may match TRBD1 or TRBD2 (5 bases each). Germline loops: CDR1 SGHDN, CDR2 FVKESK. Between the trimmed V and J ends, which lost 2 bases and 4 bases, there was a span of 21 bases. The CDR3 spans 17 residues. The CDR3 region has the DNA TGTGCCAGCAGCCAAACGAGCTCAGGGAGTTTTCGTTACGAGCAGTACTTC. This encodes CASSQTSSGSFRYEQYF.

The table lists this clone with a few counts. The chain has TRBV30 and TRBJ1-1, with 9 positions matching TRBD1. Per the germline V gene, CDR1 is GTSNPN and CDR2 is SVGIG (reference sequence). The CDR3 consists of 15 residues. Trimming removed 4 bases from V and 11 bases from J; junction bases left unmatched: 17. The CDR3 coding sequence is TGTGCCTGGACCGTGGACAGGGGAATGCACCATGCGGCTTTCTTT. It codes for CAWTVDRGMHHAAFF.

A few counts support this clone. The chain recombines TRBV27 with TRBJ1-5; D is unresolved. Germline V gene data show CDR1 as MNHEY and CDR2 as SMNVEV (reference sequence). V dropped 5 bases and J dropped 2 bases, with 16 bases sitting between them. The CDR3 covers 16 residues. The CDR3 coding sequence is TGTGCCAGCAGTCCCTGGATGGGGAGAGGCAATCAGCCCCAGCATTTT. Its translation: CASSPWMGRGNQPQHF.